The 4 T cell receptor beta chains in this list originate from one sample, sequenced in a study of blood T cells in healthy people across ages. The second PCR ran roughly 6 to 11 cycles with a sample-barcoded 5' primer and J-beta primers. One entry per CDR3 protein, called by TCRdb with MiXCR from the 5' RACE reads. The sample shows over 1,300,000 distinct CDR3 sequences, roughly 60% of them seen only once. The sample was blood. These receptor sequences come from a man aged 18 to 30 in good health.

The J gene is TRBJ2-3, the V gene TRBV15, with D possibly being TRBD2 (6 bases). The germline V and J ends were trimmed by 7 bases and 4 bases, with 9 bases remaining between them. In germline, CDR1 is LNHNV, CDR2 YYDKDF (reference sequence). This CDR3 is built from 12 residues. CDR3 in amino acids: CATKLASDTQYF. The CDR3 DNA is TGTGCCACCAAACTAGCATCAGATACGCAGTATTTT.

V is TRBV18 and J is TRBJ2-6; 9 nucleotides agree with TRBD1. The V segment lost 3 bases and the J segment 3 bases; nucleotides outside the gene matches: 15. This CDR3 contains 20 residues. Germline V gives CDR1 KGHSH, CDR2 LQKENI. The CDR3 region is CASSPPGSGQGHGGANVLTF. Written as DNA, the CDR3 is TGTGCCAGCTCACCTCCGGGTTCTGGACAGGGGCATGGTGGGGCCAACGTCCTGACTTTC.

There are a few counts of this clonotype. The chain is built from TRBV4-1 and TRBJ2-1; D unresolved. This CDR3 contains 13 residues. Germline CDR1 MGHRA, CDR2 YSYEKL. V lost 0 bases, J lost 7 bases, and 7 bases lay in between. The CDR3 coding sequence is TGCGCCAGCAGCCAAGAAGAAGGGAATGAGCAGTTCTTC. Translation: CASSQEEGNEQFF.

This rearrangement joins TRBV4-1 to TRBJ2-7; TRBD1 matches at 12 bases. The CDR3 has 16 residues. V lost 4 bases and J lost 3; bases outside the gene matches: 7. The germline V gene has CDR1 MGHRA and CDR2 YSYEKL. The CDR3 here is CASSPGGQGALYEQYF. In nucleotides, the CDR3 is TGCGCCAGCAGCCCCGGGGGACAGGGGGCGCTCTACGAGCAGTACTTC.